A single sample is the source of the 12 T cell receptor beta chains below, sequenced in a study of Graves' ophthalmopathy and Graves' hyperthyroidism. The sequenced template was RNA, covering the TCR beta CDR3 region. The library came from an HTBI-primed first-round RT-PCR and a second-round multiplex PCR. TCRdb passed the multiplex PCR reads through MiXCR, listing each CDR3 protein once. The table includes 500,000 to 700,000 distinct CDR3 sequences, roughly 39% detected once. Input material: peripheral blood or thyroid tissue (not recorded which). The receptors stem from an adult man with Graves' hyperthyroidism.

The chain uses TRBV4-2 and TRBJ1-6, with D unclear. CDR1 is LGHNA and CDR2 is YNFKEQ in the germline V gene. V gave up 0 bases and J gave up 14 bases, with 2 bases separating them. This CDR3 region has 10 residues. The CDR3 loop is CASSQEALHF. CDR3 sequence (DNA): TGTGCCAGCAGCCAAGAAGCCCTCCACTTT.

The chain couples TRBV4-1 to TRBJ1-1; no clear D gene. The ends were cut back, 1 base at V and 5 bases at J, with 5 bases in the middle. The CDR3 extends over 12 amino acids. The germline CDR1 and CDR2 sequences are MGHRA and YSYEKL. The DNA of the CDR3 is TGCGCCAGCAGCCAAGTAGGGACTGAAGCTTTCTTT. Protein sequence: CASSQVGTEAFF.

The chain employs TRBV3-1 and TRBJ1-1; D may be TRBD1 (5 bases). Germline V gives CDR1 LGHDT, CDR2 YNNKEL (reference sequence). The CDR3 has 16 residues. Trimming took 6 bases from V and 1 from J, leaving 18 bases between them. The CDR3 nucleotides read TGTGCCAGCAGACCACCTAGGGGCTCCCCGAACACTGAAGCTTTCTTT. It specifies CASRPPRGSPNTEAFF.

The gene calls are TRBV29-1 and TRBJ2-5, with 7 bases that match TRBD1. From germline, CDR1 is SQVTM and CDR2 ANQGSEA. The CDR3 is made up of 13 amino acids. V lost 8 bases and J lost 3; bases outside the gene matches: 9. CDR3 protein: CSLTGSLEETQYF. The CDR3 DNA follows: TGCAGCTTGACAGGGTCGTTGGAAGAGACCCAGTACTTC.

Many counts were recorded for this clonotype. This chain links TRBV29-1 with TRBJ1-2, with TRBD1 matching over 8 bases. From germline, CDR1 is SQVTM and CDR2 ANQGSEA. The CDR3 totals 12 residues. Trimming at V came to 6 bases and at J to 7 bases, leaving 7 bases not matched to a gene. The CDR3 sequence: CSVEQGARGYTF. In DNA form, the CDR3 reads TGCAGCGTGGAGCAGGGGGCGCGTGGCTACACCTTC.

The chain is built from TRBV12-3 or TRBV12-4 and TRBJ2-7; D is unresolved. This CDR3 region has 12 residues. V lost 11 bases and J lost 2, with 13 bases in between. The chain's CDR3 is CARLMCAYEQYF. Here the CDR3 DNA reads TGTGCCCGGCTAATGTGTGCCTACGAGCAGTACTTC.

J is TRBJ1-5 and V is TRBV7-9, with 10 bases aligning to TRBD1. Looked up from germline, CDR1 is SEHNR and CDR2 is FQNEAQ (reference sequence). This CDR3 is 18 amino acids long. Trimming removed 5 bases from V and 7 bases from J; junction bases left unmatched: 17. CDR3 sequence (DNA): TGTGCCAGCAGCCCCAGGGGGACCGGGACAGGGGAGGTCCAGCCCCAGCATTTT. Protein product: CASSPRGTGTGEVQPQHF.

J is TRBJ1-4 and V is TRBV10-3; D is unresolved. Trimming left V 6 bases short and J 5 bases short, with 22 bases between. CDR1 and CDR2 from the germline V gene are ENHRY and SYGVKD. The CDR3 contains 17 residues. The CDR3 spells CAISDKLAGGYNEKLFF. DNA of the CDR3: TGTGCCATCAGCGACAAACTAGCGGGAGGGTACAATGAAAAACTGTTTTTT.

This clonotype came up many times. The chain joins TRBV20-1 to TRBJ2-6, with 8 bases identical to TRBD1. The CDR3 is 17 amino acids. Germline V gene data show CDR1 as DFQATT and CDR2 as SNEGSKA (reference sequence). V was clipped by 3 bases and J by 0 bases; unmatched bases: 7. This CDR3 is CSARDRDDYSGANVLTF. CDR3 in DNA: TGCAGTGCTAGGGACAGGGACGATTACTCTGGGGCCAACGTCCTGACTTTC.

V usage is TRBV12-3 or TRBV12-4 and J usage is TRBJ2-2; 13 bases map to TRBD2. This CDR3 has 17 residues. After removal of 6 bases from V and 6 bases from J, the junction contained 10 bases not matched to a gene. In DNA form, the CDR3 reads TGTGCCAGCAGACTCTGGACTAGCGGGGGAAAAGCCGGGGAGCTGTTTTTT. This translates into CASRLWTSGGKAGELFF.

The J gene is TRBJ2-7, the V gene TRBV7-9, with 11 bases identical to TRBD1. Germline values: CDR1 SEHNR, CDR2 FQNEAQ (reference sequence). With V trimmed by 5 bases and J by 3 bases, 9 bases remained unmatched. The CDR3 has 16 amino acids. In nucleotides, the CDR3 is TGTGCCAGCAGCCCGATCCGGGACAGGGGGGACTACGAGCAGTACTTC. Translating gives CASSPIRDRGDYEQYF.

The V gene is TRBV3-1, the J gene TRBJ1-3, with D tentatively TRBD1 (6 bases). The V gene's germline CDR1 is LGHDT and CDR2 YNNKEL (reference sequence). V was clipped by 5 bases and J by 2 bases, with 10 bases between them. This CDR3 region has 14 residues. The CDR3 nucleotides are TGTGCCAGCAGCGTCCGGACAGCTGGAAACACCATATATTTT. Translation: CASSVRTAGNTIYF.